Below are 2 T cell receptor beta chains sequenced from a single sample in a study of beta chain features in type 1 diabetes. What these receptors recognize is not known. Every bit of the isolated RNA underwent reverse transcription, so sequencing read expressed TCRB transcripts. Clones were sequenced by immunoSEQ multiplex PCR, and TCRdb holds only the in-frame ones, with some missing. The sample carries hundreds of thousands of clones, 10% to 15% recorded once. The study, taken as a whole, reports: Among patients with Type 1 diabetes, TCRB CDR3s were moderately but significantly shorter in every one of the four CD4+ subsets.

The sequenced sample was naive CD4+ T cells from blood. The receptors here all came from a man aged 18 to 29 with type 1 diabetes.

This clone was seen only a few times. This chain connects TRBV2 to TRBJ1-1, with a possible D match to TRBD1 (6 bases). Germline-derived CDR1 and CDR2 are SNHLY and FYNNEI. Trimming removed 6 bases at V and 4 bases at J, with 15 bases between. There are 14 residues in the CDR3. The CDR3 DNA follows: TGTGCCAGCAGCCAGGGGCGGGATGGCACTGAAGCTTTCTTT. Protein sequence: CASSQGRDGTEAFF.

The chain joins TRBV9 to TRBJ1-1, with D perhaps TRBD1 (6 bases). Germline-derived CDR1 and CDR2 are SGDLS and YYNGEE. The length of the CDR3 is 15 residues. V lost 0 bases and J lost 6, with 15 bases in between. The CDR3 DNA follows: TGTGCCAGCAGCGTAGGGGGGACACCAGGGGCTGAAGCTTTCTTT. Translated, it gives CASSVGGTPGAEAFF.